This paragraph reports one T cell receptor (beta chain). At one end, the junction sequence differs from germline, possibly due to a read error. The sample belongs to a study of neoadjuvant anti-PD-1 for oral cavity cancer. Profiled with immunoSEQ multiplex PCR; TCRdb holds only in-frame clones, not every one. The sample has about 14,000 clones, roughly 74% seen once. Germline CDR1 is SSHAT and CDR2 is FNYEAQ (reference sequence). CDR3 length: 15 residues. The chain is built from TRBV7-7 and TRBJ2-3, with TRBD2 matching over 11 bases. This specimen consisted of PBMCs, obtained before nivolumab (anti-PD-1) treatment. The sequence derives from a person aged 40 to 85 with oral cavity squamous cell carcinoma. As DNA, the CDR3 is TGTGCTAGCAGCCCGGGGACTAGCGGTACAGATACGCAGTATTTT. Residues: CASSPGTSGTDTQYF.